One and the same sample provided the 9 T cell receptor beta chains below, sequenced in a study of blood T cells in healthy people across ages. Then a second PCR, running roughly 7 to 11 cycles, was carried out with a sample-barcoded 5' primer and a J-beta primer mix. MiXCR, applied by TCRdb to the 5' RACE reads, yields one record per CDR3 protein. The top ten clones hold over 2.5% of a sample with around 780,000 distinct CDR3 sequences, approximately 24% of them seen once. A further study also used this sample, focusing on T cells of mothers and their children.

Material: blood. The receptors come from a boy younger than 18 in good health.

This clonotype was seen more than once but under ten times. The chain is built from TRBV4-1 and TRBJ2-1; possibly TRBD2 for D (5 bases). Germline V gives CDR1 MGHRA, CDR2 YSYEKL. The V and J ends lost 3 bases and 6 bases respectively, with 9 bases between them. The CDR3 runs 13 residues. This CDR3 reads CASSHLAINEQFF. The CDR3 coding sequence is TGCGCCAGCAGCCATTTAGCGATCAATGAGCAGTTCTTC.

The chain employs TRBV28 and TRBJ2-2, with a tentative D call TRBD2 (7 bases). CDR1 is MDHEN and CDR2 is SYDVKM in the germline V gene. This CDR3 region has 15 residues. The V end was cut by 4 bases, the J end by 3 bases, with 12 bases between. CDR3: CASSSGGSDTGELFF. The CDR3 nucleotides are TGTGCCAGCAGTTCGGGGGGCTCGGACACCGGGGAGCTGTTTTTT. The variable domain in full, with the rest retrieved from reference TRBV28 and TRBJ2-2, is DVKVTQSSRYLVKRTGEKVFLECVQDMDHENMFWYRQDPGLGLRLIYFSYDVKMKEKGDIPEGYSVSREKKERFSLILESASTNQTSMYLCASSSGGSDTGELFFGEGSRLTVL.

J is TRBJ1-5 and V is TRBV20-1; no definite D call. The CDR3 has 14 residues. Looked up from germline, CDR1 is DFQATT and CDR2 is SNEGSKA (reference sequence). Trimming removed 1 base from V and 0 bases from J, with 7 bases in between. CDR3 amino acids: CSARGAYSNQPQHF. The CDR3 nucleotides read TGCAGTGCTAGAGGGGCGTATAGCAATCAGCCCCAGCATTTT.

The chain links TRBV12-3 or TRBV12-4 to TRBJ1-3; D is uncertain. The CDR3 is 14 residues long. V dropped 3 bases and J dropped 0 bases, with 6 bases sitting between them. CDR3 DNA: TGTGCCAGCAGTTTTGCCAGCTCTGGAAACACCATATATTTT. Residues: CASSFASSGNTIYF.

This clonotype has only a few counts. V usage is TRBV6-6 and J usage is TRBJ2-5, with D tentatively TRBD1 or TRBD2 (5 bases each). The J call is doubtful: the DNA matches TRBJ2-7 better. This CDR3 comprises 15 residues. The germline V gene encodes CDR1 MNHNY and CDR2 SVGAGI (reference sequence). This CDR3 is CASGSQQWGTYEQYF. The CDR3 DNA follows: TGTGCCAGCGGGTCTCAACAGTGGGGGACCTACGAGCAGTACTTC.

The chain links TRBV10-1 to TRBJ2-1, with a weak D call TRBD1 (6 bases). The V gene lost 4 bases and the J gene lost 10 bases, with 14 bases spanning the gap. This CDR3 is 13 amino acids long. CDR1 is WNHNN, CDR2 SYGVQD, per germline (reference sequence). The CDR3 protein is CASSGWVGGEQFF. As DNA, the CDR3 is TGCGCCAGCAGTGGGTGGGTAGGGGGAGAGCAGTTCTTC.

J is TRBJ2-2 and V is TRBV29-1; D perhaps matches TRBD2 (7 bases). This CDR3 is built from 16 residues. V was trimmed by 0 bases and J by 4 bases, leaving 15 bases between them. Germline V lookup: CDR1 SQVTM, CDR2 ANQGSEA. The CDR3 nucleotides read TGCAGCGTTGAAGATCCCAACGGGGGGCCCACCGGGGAGCTGTTTTTT. Residues: CSVEDPNGGPTGELFF.

This clonotype was recorded a few times. V gene TRBV6-5 combines with J gene TRBJ1-2, with a weak D call TRBD1 (6 bases). CDR3 size: 13 residues. The V end lost 6 bases, the J end lost 7 bases, and 15 bases lay between the germline ends. Germline V gene lookup returns CDR1 MNHEY and CDR2 SVGAGI. This CDR3 is CASRRTGKGGYTF. CDR3 bases: TGTGCCAGCAGGCGAACAGGGAAGGGTGGCTACACCTTC.

This clonotype was found a few times. The V and J genes are TRBV15 and TRBJ1-4; unclear D gene. The germline V and J ends were trimmed by 1 base and 6 bases, with 9 bases remaining between them. The CDR3 has 14 residues. Germline CDR1 and CDR2: LNHNV and YYDKDF (reference sequence). CDR3 nucleotide sequence: TGTGCCACCAGCAGAGGAGGGAACGATGAAAAACTGTTTTTT. Translated: CATSRGGNDEKLFF.